This TCR beta chain emerged from a study of blood T cell repertoires in COVID-19. As for the study in general: There were acute and convalescent COVID-19 samples, and they came from the United States, Italy and Spain.

Original analysis: The assay estimated nucleated cells by amplifying reference gene primers. The protocol was immunoSEQ multiplex PCR, while the TCRdb copy is restricted to in-frame clones and leaves out a portion. V, J and clone size are those of that table, while D and trimming were read from the DNA. The sample has 300,000 to 350,000 clones; about 86% are singletons. Trimming took 6 bases from V and 9 from J; bases not matched to a gene: 10. Germline values: CDR1 SNHLY, CDR2 FYNNEI. The CDR3 is 13 amino acids. What was sequenced was peripheral blood. The TCR originated in a man aged 30 to 45 with active or convalescent COVID-19. The chain joins TRBV2 to TRBJ1-2; TRBD1 matches 7 bases. The CDR3 protein is CASRTDRTRSYTF. The CDR3 DNA sequence: TGTGCCAGCAGGACGGACAGGACCCGTAGCTACACCTTC.